These 19 T cell receptor beta chains share one sample of origin, sequenced in a study of beta chain features in type 1 diabetes. The investigators reverse transcribed all of the isolated RNA, so they sequenced expressed TCRB transcripts. TCRdb keeps only in-frame clones here, not all; method: immunoSEQ multiplex PCR. The sample holds some 150,000 clones, around an eighth seen once. For these TCRs, the target antigens are not known. The study's findings and limits: In all four CD4+ subsets, TCRB CDR3 length was significantly, moderately reduced in type 1 diabetes.

The sequenced material came from central memory CD4+ T cells from blood. These receptors were taken from a man younger than 35 with type 1 diabetes.

The V and J genes are TRBV15 and TRBJ1-2, with no clear D. The germline gives CDR1 LNHNV, CDR2 YYDKDF (reference sequence). V was trimmed by 3 bases and J by 8 bases, leaving 10 bases between them. The CDR3 extends over 12 amino acids. The CDR3 here is CATSSPSEGYTF. The DNA for the CDR3 is TGTGCCACCAGCAGTCCCTCAGAGGGCTACACCTTC.

This chain uses TRBV30 with TRBJ1-2; D gene unclear. CDR1 is GTSNPN and CDR2 is SVGIG in the germline V gene (reference sequence). The germline V and J ends were trimmed by 4 bases and 4 bases, with 10 bases remaining between them. The CDR3 loop spans 12 amino acids. The CDR3 sequence is CAWTPTSYGYTF. The CDR3 DNA reads TGTGCCTGGACCCCGACATCCTATGGCTACACCTTC.

The chain uses TRBV6-6 and TRBJ2-1; maybe TRBD2 (5 bases). This CDR3 has 11 amino acids. Germline V gives CDR1 MNHNY, CDR2 SVGAGI (reference sequence). V shed 4 bases and J shed 10 bases, with 8 bases lying between them. CDR3 protein: CASSSRLEQFF. The CDR3 DNA follows: TGTGCCAGCAGTTCGCGACTAGAGCAGTTCTTC.

In the case of this clone: Other nucleotide sequences in the sample specify the same CDR3. The chain couples TRBV7-2 to TRBJ2-5; 12 bases fit TRBD2. The CDR3 covers 16 residues. Trimming at V came to 5 bases and at J to 5 bases, leaving 9 bases not matched to a gene. The V gene's germline CDR1 is SGHTA and CDR2 FQGNSA. For the CDR3, the DNA is TGTGCCAGCAGCCCCACAATTGGACTAGCGGGGGAGACCCAGTACTTC. It is translated as CASSPTIGLAGETQYF.

This clone occurred a few times. This rearrangement joins TRBV27 to TRBJ1-2; the D is unclear. CDR3 length: 13 amino acids. The germline V and J ends were trimmed by 3 bases and 8 bases, with 13 bases remaining between them. Germline V gene sequence: CDR1 MNHEY, CDR2 SMNVEV (reference sequence). The CDR3 DNA reads TGTGCCAGCAGTTTGGCGATGGTCGGCGGCTACACCTTC. Amino acids: CASSLAMVGGYTF.

This clone was recorded a few times. This chain connects TRBV19 to TRBJ1-1, with D unclear. CDR3 length equals 13 residues. Germline V gene data show CDR1 as LNHDA and CDR2 as SQIVND (reference sequence). V gave up 3 bases and J gave up 0 bases, with 5 bases separating them. CDR3 nucleotides: TGTGCCAGTAGTATCGTCGTGAACACTGAAGCTTTCTTT. Translating gives CASSIVVNTEAFF.

The chain couples TRBV5-1 to TRBJ1-2; no clear D. Germline CDR1 reads SGHRS; CDR2 reads YFSETQ. The CDR3 loop spans 12 amino acids. V was pared by 0 bases and J by 5 bases, with 5 bases between. The CDR3 is CASSLGQYGYTF. Here the CDR3 DNA reads TGCGCCAGCAGCTTGGGCCAGTATGGCTACACCTTC.

In its sample, this clone was seen a few times. V and J are TRBV5-6 and TRBJ1-4, with D uncertain. V was pared by 4 bases and J by 8 bases, with 18 bases between. The CDR3 length is 15 residues. The germline gives CDR1 SGHDT, CDR2 YYEEEE. The CDR3 bases are TGTGCCAGCAGCCGAAGGCCGGGAGAAGGAGAAAAACTGTTTTTT. It is translated as CASSRRPGEGEKLFF. The full variable domain, rest sourced from reference TRBV5-6 and TRBJ1-4, is DAGVTQSPTHLIKTRGQQVTLRCSPKSGHDTVSWYQQALGQGPQFIFQYYEEEERQRGNFPDRFSGHQFPNYSSELNVNALLLGDSALYLCASSRRPGEGEKLFFGSGTQLSVL.

The V call is TRBV9, the J call TRBJ1-1, with D possibly matching TRBD1 (5 bases). The CDR3 runs 13 residues. V lost 9 bases, J lost 2 bases, and 14 bases lay in between. Germline values: CDR1 SGDLS, CDR2 YYNGEE. The CDR3 region is CATSRGINTEAFF. The DNA for the CDR3 is TGTGCCACTTCGAGGGGCATTAACACTGAAGCTTTCTTT.

In its sample, this clone was seen a few times. V and J are TRBV6-6 and TRBJ1-5; D ambiguous. Per germline, CDR1 MNHNY and CDR2 SVGAGI (reference sequence). The ends were cut back, 6 bases at V and 4 bases at J, with 13 bases in the middle. The CDR3 is 14 residues long. The CDR3 protein is CASSSDFYNQPQHF. CDR3 in DNA: TGTGCCAGCAGCTCGGACTTTTATAATCAGCCCCAGCATTTT.

The V gene is TRBV15, the J gene TRBJ2-6; a possible D gene is TRBD2 (5 bases). The CDR3 is 16 amino acids. The germline CDR1 and CDR2 sequences are LNHNV and YYDKDF (reference sequence). V was trimmed by 1 base and J by 5 bases, leaving 12 bases between them. CDR3 nucleotides: TGTGCCACCAGCAGAGGCGCGGGCCTTCGGGCCAACGTCCTGACTTTC. It codes for CATSRGAGLRANVLTF.

V is TRBV9 and J is TRBJ2-2; a weak D match, TRBD2 (6 bases). This CDR3 has 15 amino acids. Between the trimmed V and J ends, which lost 2 bases and 5 bases, there was a span of 13 bases. Germline CDR1 SGDLS, CDR2 YYNGEE. The CDR3 bases are TGTGCCAGCAGCGTCGGGGACTCACAAACCGGGGAGCTGTTTTTT. Amino acid sequence: CASSVGDSQTGELFF.

The chain is built from TRBV19 and TRBJ2-7; 7 bases align to TRBD1. The CDR3 loop spans 14 amino acids. Germline V CDR1 and CDR2: LNHDA, SQIVND (reference sequence). V shed 5 bases and J 2 bases; nucleotides not matched to a gene: 6. CDR3 sequence (DNA): TGTGCCAGTAGTCCTCGTCAGGGGGCCTACGAGCAGTACTTC. Protein sequence: CASSPRQGAYEQYF. The whole variable domain, filled in from reference TRBV19 and TRBJ2-7, reads DGGITQSPKYLFRKEGQNVTLSCEQNLNHDAMYWYRQDPGQGLRLIYYSQIVNDFQKGDIAEGYSVSREKKESFPLTVTSAQKNPTAFYLCASSPRQGAYEQYFGPGTRLTVT.

The chain links TRBV28 to TRBJ2-3, with D unclear. The germline V gene encodes CDR1 MDHEN and CDR2 SYDVKM. V lost 7 bases to trimming and J lost 2 bases, with 13 bases between them. The CDR3 totals 14 residues. CDR3 coding DNA: TGTGCCAGCAACAGTCCAGGATTCACAGATACGCAGTATTTT. As protein: CASNSPGFTDTQYF.

The table lists this clone with many counts. The V gene is TRBV7-2, the J gene TRBJ2-4; 7 bases map to TRBD1. From germline, CDR1 is SGHTA and CDR2 FQGNSA. CDR3 length: 15 amino acids. With V trimmed by 4 bases and J by 1 base, 4 bases remained unmatched. CDR3 sequence reads: CASSSPTGAKNIQYF. The CDR3, as DNA: TGTGCCAGCAGCTCACCGACAGGGGCCAAAAACATTCAGTACTTC.

The chain has TRBV6-1 and TRBJ2-1; D gene unclear. The V gene's germline CDR1 is MNHNS and CDR2 SASEGT. Between the trimmed V and J ends, which lost 3 bases and 12 bases, there was a span of 9 bases. The CDR3 covers 11 residues. CDR3 sequence reads: CASSEGFVQFF. DNA for the CDR3: TGTGCCAGCAGTGAGGGGTTTGTGCAGTTCTTC.

The chain combines TRBV28 with TRBJ2-3; D possibly corresponds to TRBD2 (6 bases). Germline CDR1 reads MDHEN; CDR2 reads SYDVKM. V dropped 2 bases and J dropped 1 base, with 13 bases sitting between them. This CDR3 has 16 residues. The DNA of the CDR3 is TGTGCCAGCAGTTTACCCGGAGGGGTGGGCACAGATACGCAGTATTTT. Residues: CASSLPGGVGTDTQYF. Full variable domain (outside the CDR3, taken from reference TRBV28 and TRBJ2-3): DVKVTQSSRYLVKRTGEKVFLECVQDMDHENMFWYRQDPGLGLRLIYFSYDVKMKEKGDIPEGYSVSREKKERFSLILESASTNQTSMYLCASSLPGGVGTDTQYFGPGTRLTVL.

J is TRBJ1-4 and V is TRBV9; no clear D gene. The germline V and J ends were trimmed by 0 bases and 12 bases, with 12 bases remaining between them. The germline V gene has CDR1 SGDLS and CDR2 YYNGEE. The CDR3 has 13 residues. CDR3 sequence reads: CASSVATGKELFF. The CDR3, as DNA: TGTGCCAGCAGCGTAGCTACGGGGAAAGAACTGTTTTTT.

The chain links TRBV5-4 to TRBJ2-5, with 9 nucleotides matching TRBD2. Germline trimming cut 8 bases from V and 3 bases from J; bases unmatched to any gene: 2. The CDR3 extends over 12 amino acids. Germline V CDR1 and CDR2: SGHNT, YYREEE (reference sequence). CDR3 DNA: TGTGCCAGGGGCGGGGGGGAAGAGACCCAGTACTTC. Its translation: CARGGGEETQYF.